The following is a T cell receptor beta chain sequence with its context. These data come from a study of blood T cell repertoires in COVID-19. Overall study: T cells, B-cell-depleted T cells, or PBMCs provided the cDNA or gDNA that served as material.

This CDR3 spans 14 amino acids. Germline V gene sequence: CDR1 SGHTA, CDR2 FQGNSA. Grouping used clinical history reported by participants in a survey and questionnaire. TCRdb's table, derived via immunoSEQ multiplex PCR, lists solely in-frame clones and lacks some. The data show 200,000 to 250,000 clones, about four fifths seen once. The sample taken for sequencing was PBMCs or T cells enriched from blood (not recorded which). The source is a woman aged 45-59 years with acute COVID-19. The chain recombines TRBV7-2 with TRBJ2-3; 8 bases map to TRBD2. The CDR3 loop reads CASAGVARTDTQYF. The CDR3 coding sequence is TGTGCATCAGCGGGGGTCGCTCGCACAGATACGCAGTATTTT.